This T cell receptor beta chain comes out of a study of blood T cell repertoires in COVID-19 (dated by TCRdb to 2019 to 2021). Study-wide context: Collaborator samples came from the United States, Italy and Spain and covered acute and convalescent phases of COVID-19. The prospective study material was composed of cDNA or gDNA derived from T cells, B-cell-depleted T cells, or PBMCs. The dataset comprised deeply sampled blood TCRbeta repertoires from subjects exposed to, actively infected with, or recovered from COVID-19. Samples were obtained from the ongoing ImmuneRACE study (first 160 participants) and from approximately 1,200 subjects provided by 6 global collaborators. Where available, HLA class I and class II types were taken from metadata supplied by the sample provider and were not determined by assay-based typing. Sample metadata almost always included a de-identified subject ID, COVID-19 status, age in years and sex. The repertoires were released in a freely available public database meant as a resource for research on the immune response to SARS-CoV-2.

What the study reported, not specific to this receptor: How much clinical and demographic metadata was included differed by source and by participant, and the metadata was provided uncurated.

Of note for this clone: Its binding antigen is unknown. No per-base quality is available; no much larger clone lies one base away.

The immunoSEQ Assay, a bias-controlled multiplex PCR, was used to amplify TCRbeta CDR3 regions from genomic DNA. Processing in the source paper ran as follows. The number of nucleated cells in each sample was estimated from the amplification of reference gene primers within the assay. To quantify the absolute abundance of each unique TCRbeta CDR3 rearrangement, sequence reads were collapsed and filtered. Productive Simpson clonality was computed per sample as the square root of Simpson's diversity index over productive rearrangements. The source is immuneACCESS, and TCRdb retained only in-frame sequences with V and J called. Part of the clones is not carried over; for the studies checked, unresolved V genes explain less than half of this, and the remainder is unexplained. From that table come the V and J calls and clone size; the DNA was used to work out D and trimming. This sample holds about 27,000 clones; roughly four fifths were observed only once. Jointly, the top ten make up 60% to 70% of the sample.

Collaborating institutions collected whole blood in K2EDTA tubes following their own protocols. Collaborator samples were shipped for TCRbeta analysis as frozen whole blood, isolated PBMCs, or DNA extracted from either sample type. Reading the germline V gene gives CDR1 SQVTM and CDR2 ANQGSEA. The junction shows trimming of 7 bases on V and 1 base on J, plus 10 bases between the germline ends. Including the terminal cysteine and phenylalanine, the CDR3 comprises 12 residues. Left in the record is the CDR3 DNA by itself, 36 bases read in frame from the first base. Recombination linked TRBV29-1 to TRBJ1-1; a tentative D match to TRBD1 spans 6 bases. What was sequenced was peripheral blood. The receptor was isolated from a man aged 65 to 85 with acute or convalescent COVID-19. The CDR3 region has the sequence CSAGQQNTEAFF. The DNA is as follows: TGCAGCGCTGGACAGCAGAACACTGAAGCTTTCTTT.